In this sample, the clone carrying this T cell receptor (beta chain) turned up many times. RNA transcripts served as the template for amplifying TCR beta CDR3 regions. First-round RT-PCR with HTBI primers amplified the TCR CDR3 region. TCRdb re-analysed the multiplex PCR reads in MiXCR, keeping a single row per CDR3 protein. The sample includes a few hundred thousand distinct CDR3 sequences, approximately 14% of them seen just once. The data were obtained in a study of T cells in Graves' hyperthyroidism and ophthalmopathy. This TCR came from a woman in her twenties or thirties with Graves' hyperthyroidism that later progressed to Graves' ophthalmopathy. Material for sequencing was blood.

CDR3 sequence: CASSLHFSYNEQFF. As DNA, the CDR3 is TGTGCCAGCAGTTTACACTTCTCCTACAATGAGCAGTTCTTC. The chain recombines TRBV12-3 or TRBV12-4 with TRBJ2-1; D not resolved. Between the trimmed V and J ends, which lost 2 bases and 0 bases, there was a span of 5 bases. This CDR3 region has 14 residues.